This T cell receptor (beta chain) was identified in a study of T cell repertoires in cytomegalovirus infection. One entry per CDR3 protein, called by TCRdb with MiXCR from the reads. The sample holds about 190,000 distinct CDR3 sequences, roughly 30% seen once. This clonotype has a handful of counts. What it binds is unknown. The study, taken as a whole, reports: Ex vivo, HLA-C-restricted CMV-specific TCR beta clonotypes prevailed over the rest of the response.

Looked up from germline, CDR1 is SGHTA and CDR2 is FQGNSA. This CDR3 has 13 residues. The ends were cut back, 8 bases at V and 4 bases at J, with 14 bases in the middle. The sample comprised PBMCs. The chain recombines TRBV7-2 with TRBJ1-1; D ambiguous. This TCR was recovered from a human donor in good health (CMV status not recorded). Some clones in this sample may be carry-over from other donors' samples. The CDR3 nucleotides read TGTGCCAGCCAGAGGTCCGCAGGCACTGAAGCTTTCTTT. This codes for CASQRSAGTEAFF.